The 19 T cell receptor beta chains below all came from one sample that was sequenced in a study of T cells in lung cancer brain metastases. Only in-frame clones appear in the TCRdb table, and some are missing; sequencing was by immunoSEQ multiplex PCR. Among about 5,600 clones listed, more than 75% were seen once. Sequenced: tumor tissue from a brain metastasis. The receptor set was obtained from a man aged 50 to 60 with non-small cell lung cancer that had spread to the brain.

This rearrangement joins TRBV6-5 to TRBJ2-2, with 9 positions matching TRBD1. The CDR3 runs 15 residues. The germline V gene has CDR1 MNHEY and CDR2 SVGAGI. V was clipped by 6 bases and J by 1 base; unmatched bases: 3. CDR3 bases: TGTGCCAGCAGAACGGACAGGGGGAACACCGGGGAGCTGTTTTTT. Its translation is CASRTDRGNTGELFF.

CDR3 amino acids: CASSQVATNEKLFF. The DNA for the CDR3 is TGCGCCAGCAGCCAAGTCGCTACTAATGAAAAACTGTTTTTT. V and J are TRBV4-1 and TRBJ1-4; no firm D call. CDR1 is MGHRA, CDR2 YSYEKL, per germline. The CDR3 extends over 14 amino acids. Trimming took 1 base from V and 2 from J, leaving 5 bases between them.

In its sample, this clone was seen once. The genes are TRBV7-2 and TRBJ2-3; a possible D gene is TRBD1 (6 bases). V lost 6 bases and J lost 9, with 22 bases in between. The germline V gene encodes CDR1 SGHTA and CDR2 FQGNSA. The CDR3 contains 15 residues. CDR3: CASRERDTSAATQYF. The DNA for the CDR3 is TGTGCCAGCAGAGAACGGGACACCTCGGCGGCCACGCAGTATTTT.

This clone appeared a few times. The chain recombines TRBV27 with TRBJ1-2; weak D call: TRBD1 (5 bases). The CDR3 is made up of 13 amino acids. Trimming shortened V by 2 bases and J by 7 bases, and 11 bases separated the two germline ends. The germline CDR1 and CDR2 sequences are MNHEY and SMNVEV (reference sequence). CDR3 residues: CASSLREGIGYTF. In nucleotides, the CDR3 is TGTGCCAGCAGTTTACGTGAGGGGATTGGCTACACCTTC.

The chain is built from TRBV11-2 and TRBJ1-1, with D possibly matching TRBD1 (6 bases). The CDR3 runs to 14 residues. Trimming removed 4 bases from V and 0 bases from J, with 9 bases in between. CDR1 is SGHAT and CDR2 is FQNNGV in the germline V gene. CDR3 in DNA: TGTGCCAGCAGCTGGGGGACAATGAACACTGAAGCTTTCTTT. Protein sequence: CASSWGTMNTEAFF.

The gene calls are TRBV5-4 and TRBJ2-1; D assignment may be TRBD1 or TRBD2 (5 bases each). The V end was cut by 0 bases, the J end by 4 bases, with 11 bases between. This CDR3 contains 15 residues. Per the germline V gene, CDR1 is SGHNT and CDR2 is YYREEE (reference sequence). Written as DNA, the CDR3 is TGTGCCAGCAGCTTGGCGGGGCAGTCATACAATGAGCAGTTCTTC. This translates into CASSLAGQSYNEQFF.

This clone was counted a few times. This chain connects TRBV29-1 to TRBJ2-3, with D possibly matching TRBD1 (6 bases). Germline V CDR1 and CDR2: SQVTM, ANQGSEA. The V end lost 7 bases, the J end lost 0 bases, and 11 bases lay between the germline ends. CDR3 length equals 13 residues. The chain's CDR3 is CSARTASTDTQYF. The CDR3 coding sequence is TGCAGCGCTAGGACAGCTAGCACAGATACGCAGTATTTT.

V usage is TRBV11-2 and J usage is TRBJ1-6; 8 nucleotides line up with TRBD1. Germline CDR1 reads SGHAT; CDR2 reads FQNNGV. This CDR3 is built from 14 residues. With 5 bases clipped from V and 8 bases from J, the junction kept 5 bases outside the gene matches. The CDR3 sequence: CASSGGQGDSPLHF. The CDR3 nucleotides read TGTGCCAGCAGCGGAGGACAGGGAGATTCACCCCTCCACTTT.

Concerning this clone: With a much larger clone just one base away, this may be a read error. The gene calls are TRBV6-1 and TRBJ2-1, with a weak D call TRBD1 (5 bases). Trimming left V 3 bases short and J 0 bases short, with 15 bases between. In germline, CDR1 is MNHNS, CDR2 SASEGT. The CDR3 is 17 amino acids. The CDR3 protein is CASSDLRQQGSYNEQFF. The DNA for the CDR3 is TGTGCCAGCAGTGATCTTAGACAGCAAGGCTCCTACAATGAGCAGTTCTTC.

There are a few counts of this clone. This rearrangement joins TRBV30 to TRBJ1-5, with 10 bases aligning to TRBD1. Germline V gives CDR1 GTSNPN, CDR2 SVGIG (reference sequence). Trimming cost V 1 base and J 7 bases; bases outside gene matches: 4. CDR3 size: 14 residues. CDR3 residues: CAWSGGTGEQPQHF. CDR3 sequence (DNA): TGTGCCTGGAGTGGGGGGACAGGGGAACAGCCCCAGCATTTT.

This chain joins TRBV6-6 and TRBJ1-1, with D perhaps matching TRBD1 (6 bases). The CDR3 extends over 14 amino acids. Germline V gene sequence: CDR1 MNHNY, CDR2 SVGAGI (reference sequence). V lost 5 bases and J lost 6, with 16 bases in between. CDR3 sequence: CASSTGTTGAEAFF. The CDR3 bases are TGTGCCAGCAGTACCGGGACAACGGGGGCTGAAGCTTTCTTT.

This clone appeared once. The chain combines TRBV7-3 with TRBJ1-4; TRBD1 matches at 9 bases. With 5 bases clipped from V and 9 bases from J, the junction kept 7 bases outside the gene matches. Germline V gene lookup returns CDR1 SGHTA and CDR2 FQGTGA. The CDR3 has 14 residues. The CDR3 sequence is CASSPDRGYKKLFF. CDR3 coding DNA: TGTGCCAGCAGCCCGGACAGGGGATACAAAAAACTGTTTTTT.

The rearrangement joins TRBV19 to TRBJ1-1; TRBD1 might be the D (6 bases). The CDR3 is 14 residues long. Germline V gene lookup returns CDR1 LNHDA and CDR2 SQIVND (reference sequence). Between the trimmed V and J ends, which lost 6 bases and 4 bases, there was a span of 15 bases. The CDR3 sequence: CASRQGSFITEAFF. CDR3 in DNA: TGTGCCAGTAGACAGGGAAGTTTTATCACTGAAGCTTTCTTT. The complete variable domain, with remaining parts taken from reference TRBV19 and TRBJ1-1, reads DGGITQSPKYLFRKEGQNVTLSCEQNLNHDAMYWYRQDPGQGLRLIYYSQIVNDFQKGDIAEGYSVSREKKESFPLTVTSAQKNPTAFYLCASRQGSFITEAFFGQGTRLTVV.

This clone has only a few counts. The genes are TRBV29-1 and TRBJ2-7; the D is unclear. V shed 4 bases and J shed 2 bases, with 9 bases lying between them. This CDR3 is built from 12 residues. Looked up from germline, CDR1 is SQVTM and CDR2 is ANQGSEA. CDR3 sequence (DNA): TGCAGCGTTGCGGTCAGCCCCTACGAGCAGTACTTC. This sequence encodes CSVAVSPYEQYF.

This chain uses TRBV4-3 with TRBJ2-7; unclear D gene. Germline CDR1 LGHNA, CDR2 YSLEER. CDR3 length: 14 amino acids. V was clipped by 1 base and J by 2 bases, with 9 bases between them. The CDR3 spells CASSQATKTYEQYF. The DNA of the CDR3 is TGCGCCAGCAGCCAAGCGACGAAGACCTACGAGCAGTACTTC.

The CDR3 here is CASRRGQAYEQYF. As DNA, the CDR3 is TGTGCCAGCAGACGCGGACAGGCCTACGAGCAGTACTTC. The chain uses TRBV6-5 and TRBJ2-7, with 7 bases aligning to TRBD1. The CDR3 sequence is 13 residues long. Looked up from germline, CDR1 is MNHEY and CDR2 is SVGAGI. The V gene end was trimmed by 6 bases and the J gene end by 2 bases; junction bases not matched to a gene: 4.

This rearrangement joins TRBV7-2 to TRBJ2-3, with D perhaps assigned TRBD1 or TRBD2 (6 bases each). The germline gives CDR1 SGHTA, CDR2 FQGNSA. This CDR3 is built from 14 residues. Trimming pared 7 bases from V and 3 bases from J, leaving 14 bases between. The CDR3 DNA reads as TGTGCCAGCACCCGATGGGGGGCAACAGATACGCAGTATTTT. Its protein is CASTRWGATDTQYF.

The J gene is TRBJ2-3, the V gene TRBV9; 8 bases agree with TRBD2. The CDR3 runs 15 residues. Looked up from germline, CDR1 is SGDLS and CDR2 is YYNGEE. Trimming removed 1 base from V and 4 bases from J; junction bases left unmatched: 5. The CDR3 sequence is CASSVSGGFSDTQYF. The DNA of the CDR3 is TGTGCCAGCAGCGTAAGCGGGGGTTTCTCAGATACGCAGTATTTT.

The chain combines TRBV5-4 with TRBJ2-2; no clear D gene. Trimming removed 7 bases from V and 6 bases from J, with 7 bases in between. CDR1 and CDR2 from the germline V gene are SGHNT and YYREEE (reference sequence). This CDR3 region has 11 residues. CDR3 nucleotide sequence: TGTGCCAGCGAGACCCCCGGGGAGCTGTTTTTT. It specifies CASETPGELFF.